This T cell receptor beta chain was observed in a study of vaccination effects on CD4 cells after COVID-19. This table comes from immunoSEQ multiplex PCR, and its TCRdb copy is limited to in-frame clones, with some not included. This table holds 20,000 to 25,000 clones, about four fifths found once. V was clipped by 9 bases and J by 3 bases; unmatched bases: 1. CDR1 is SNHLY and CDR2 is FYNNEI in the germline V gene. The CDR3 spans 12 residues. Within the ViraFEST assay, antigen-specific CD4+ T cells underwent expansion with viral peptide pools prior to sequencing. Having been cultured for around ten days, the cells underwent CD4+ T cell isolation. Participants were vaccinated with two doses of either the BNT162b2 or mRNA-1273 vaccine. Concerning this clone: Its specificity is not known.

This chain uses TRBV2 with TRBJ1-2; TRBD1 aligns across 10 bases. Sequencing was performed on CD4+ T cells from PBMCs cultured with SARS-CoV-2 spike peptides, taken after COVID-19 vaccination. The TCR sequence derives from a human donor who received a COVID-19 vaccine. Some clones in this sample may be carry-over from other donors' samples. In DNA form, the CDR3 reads TGTGCCAGGACAGGGGGCGACTATGGCTACACCTTC. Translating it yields CARTGGDYGYTF.